This entry concerns a single T cell receptor beta chain. Its antigen specificity is not known. Within one base of it there is no much larger clone, and no base qualities were kept. TCRbeta CDR3 regions were amplified from genomic DNA by means of the immunoSEQ Assay, a bias-controlled multiplex PCR. In the original analysis: The number of nucleated cells in each sample was estimated by amplification of reference gene primers within the assay. To quantify the absolute abundance of each unique TCRbeta CDR3 rearrangement, sequence reads were collapsed and filtered. For each sample, productive Simpson clonality was calculated as the square root of Simpson's diversity index over productive rearrangements. TCRdb re-hosts the immuneACCESS table, in-frame sequences only. Its copies lack some clones; in the studies checked, an unresolved V gene accounts for under half of them, and the cause for the rest is not known. V and J calls and clone size follow that table, whereas D and trimming were derived from the DNA. This sample holds 150,000 to 200,000 clones; roughly 84% were observed only once. The ten top clones hold about 3.3% of the sample.

Participants in the prospective study were enrolled through a virtual design, were aged roughly 18 to 100 years, and lived in approximately 24 United States geographic areas. In the prospective study, cohorts were assigned on the basis of participant-reported clinical history obtained from a screening survey and a study questionnaire. A participant counted as exposed if, within 2 weeks of entering the study, that participant had been in contact with someone who had a PCR-confirmed or clinician-diagnosed COVID-19 case. Mobile phlebotomists in the prospective study collected whole blood, serum and a nasopharyngeal or oropharyngeal swab from every participant. Over a roughly 2-month period, participants in the prospective study had the option of providing additional blood draws and questionnaires. Prospective study blood samples were shipped either frozen or at room temperature before DNA extraction.

CDR1 and CDR2, per the germline V gene, are SGHNT and YENEEA. From the cysteine up to the phenylalanine, the CDR3 has a length of 15 residues. The sequence is cut down to CDR3 DNA, 45 bases in frame from base 1. At the junction V is shortened by 3 bases and J by 4 bases, with 15 bases in between. The sample is drawn from a study of blood T cell repertoires in COVID-19 (TCRdb year 2020). Broadly, across the study: Samples from collaborators originated in the United States, Italy and Spain and spanned both the acute and convalescent phases of COVID-19. The prospective study material was composed of cDNA or gDNA derived from T cells, B-cell-depleted T cells, or PBMCs. Subjects who had been exposed to COVID-19, were actively infected with it, or had recovered from it provided the deeply sampled blood TCRbeta repertoires that made up the dataset. Where available, HLA class I and class II types were taken from metadata supplied by the sample provider and were not determined by assay-based typing. A freely available public database, intended as a resource for researchers studying the immune response to SARS-CoV-2, is where the repertoires were released. The samples were drawn from two sources: the first 160 participants of the ongoing ImmuneRACE study, and about 1,300 subjects contributed by 6 global collaborators. The sample metadata nearly always contained a de-identified subject ID, COVID-19 status, age in years and sex.

What the research found in general, with its limitations: The amount of clinical and demographic metadata varied by source and participant and was provided uncurated.

The chain couples TRBV11-3 to TRBJ1-1; TRBD1 is possibly the D segment (6 matching bases). The sample comprised PBMCs or T cells enriched from blood (not recorded which). This sequence originates from a woman aged 25 to 39 who had been exposed to COVID-19. The CDR3 in this case is CASSFGDIRSTEAFF. The nucleotide sequence is given as TGTGCCAGCAGCTTTGGGGACATTCGGAGCACTGAAGCTTTCTTT.